The rows below give T cell receptor beta chains drawn from one sample of a study of blood T cells in healthy people across ages. TCRdb re-derived calls from the 5' RACE reads in MiXCR, one entry per CDR3 protein. Counted here are fewer than 1,200,000 distinct CDR3 sequences, around 27% occurring once; the ten biggest clones make up approximately 0.75%. This same sample was also taken into another study, of T cells of mothers and their children.

Input material: blood. The source of these receptors is a girl under 10 years old in good health. Each CDR3 is given with its conserved first and last residue. A D gene is named only where the DNA matches it firmly. Clone size is given for some rows only: seen once, a few or many times, or a class if the clone is expanded.

V: TRBV5-1; D: TRBD1; J: TRBJ2-3; size: NA; CDR3: CASSLRDRNTDTQYF; DNA: TGCGCCAGCAGCTTACGGGACAGAAACACAGATACGCAGTATTTT
V: TRBV27; D: NA; J: TRBJ2-2; size: NA; CDR3: CASSPGKYTGELFF; DNA: TGTGCCAGCAGCCCAGGGAAGTACACCGGGGAGCTGTTTTTT
V: TRBV14; D: NA; J: TRBJ1-1; size: NA; CDR3: CASSQGTYGTEAFF; DNA: TGTGCCAGCAGCCAAGGGACATACGGCACTGAAGCTTTCTTT
V: TRBV7-2; D: TRBD1; J: TRBJ2-2; size: NA; CDR3: CASSLGTGKNTGELFF; DNA: TGTGCCAGCAGCTTAGGGACAGGCAAGAACACCGGGGAGCTGTTTTTT
V: TRBV7-2; D: NA; J: TRBJ2-6; size: NA; CDR3: CASSLQGAYSGANVLTF; DNA: TGTGCCAGCAGCTTACAGGGTGCTTACTCTGGGGCCAACGTCCTGACTTTC
V: TRBV28; D: NA; J: TRBJ2-2; size: NA; CDR3: CASNFLTGELFF; DNA: TGTGCCAGCAATTTCCTCACCGGGGAGCTGTTTTTT
V: TRBV2; D: NA; J: TRBJ1-4; size: few; CDR3: CASSEVAVASATNEKLFF; DNA: TGTGCCAGCAGTGAGGTGGCAGTCGCGAGTGCAACTAATGAAAAACTGTTTTTT
V: TRBV11-2; D: NA; J: TRBJ2-1; size: few; CDR3: CASSLDSGAYNEQFF; DNA: TGTGCCAGCAGCTTAGATAGCGGTGCCTACAATGAGCAGTTCTTC
V: TRBV5-1; D: TRBD2; J: TRBJ2-7; size: NA; CDR3: CASSAGGLAVPSYEQYF; DNA: TGCGCCAGCAGCGCAGGGGGACTAGCGGTCCCCTCCTACGAGCAGTACTTC
V: TRBV9; D: NA; J: TRBJ1-3; size: NA; CDR3: CASSLTENTIYF; DNA: TGTGCCAGCAGTTTAACCGAAAACACCATATATTTT
V: TRBV5-5; D: TRBD1; J: TRBJ2-7; size: NA; CDR3: CAGSRAGGYEQYF; DNA: TGTGCCGGCAGCCGCGCAGGGGGCTACGAGCAGTACTTC
V: TRBV12-5; D: TRBD2; J: TRBJ2-1; size: few; CDR3: CASGFGVAGGPVSGQFF; DNA: TGTGCTAGTGGTTTTGGGGTAGCGGGGGGGCCGGTATCTGGGCAGTTCTTC